This T cell receptor beta chain was recorded in a study of T-cell reconstitution after alpha-beta-depleted transplantation in children. There are a few counts of this clonotype. Preparation of the TCRbeta library involved a method that used unique molecular identifiers. TCRdb redid the calling of the PCR reads with MiXCR, one entry per CDR3 protein. This table has about 400,000 distinct CDR3 sequences, 16% appearing once. The TCR sequence derives from a boy under three years old who had a stem cell transplant for Wiskott-Aldrich syndrome, so the T cells may come from the graft donor. The sample was PBMCs, mostly from graft donor cells, taken 360 days after TCRalphabeta/CD19-depleted stem cell transplant.

Here the CDR3 reads CASSYSAGGNEKLFF. The CDR3 coding sequence is TGTGCCAGCAGTTACTCAGCAGGGGGTAATGAAAAACTGTTTTTT. The V call is TRBV6-5, the J call TRBJ1-4; 7 nucleotides align to TRBD1. CDR1 MNHEY and CDR2 SVGAGI come from the germline V gene. V was pared by 0 bases and J by 4 bases, with 2 bases of the junction left unmatched. This CDR3 has 15 amino acids.